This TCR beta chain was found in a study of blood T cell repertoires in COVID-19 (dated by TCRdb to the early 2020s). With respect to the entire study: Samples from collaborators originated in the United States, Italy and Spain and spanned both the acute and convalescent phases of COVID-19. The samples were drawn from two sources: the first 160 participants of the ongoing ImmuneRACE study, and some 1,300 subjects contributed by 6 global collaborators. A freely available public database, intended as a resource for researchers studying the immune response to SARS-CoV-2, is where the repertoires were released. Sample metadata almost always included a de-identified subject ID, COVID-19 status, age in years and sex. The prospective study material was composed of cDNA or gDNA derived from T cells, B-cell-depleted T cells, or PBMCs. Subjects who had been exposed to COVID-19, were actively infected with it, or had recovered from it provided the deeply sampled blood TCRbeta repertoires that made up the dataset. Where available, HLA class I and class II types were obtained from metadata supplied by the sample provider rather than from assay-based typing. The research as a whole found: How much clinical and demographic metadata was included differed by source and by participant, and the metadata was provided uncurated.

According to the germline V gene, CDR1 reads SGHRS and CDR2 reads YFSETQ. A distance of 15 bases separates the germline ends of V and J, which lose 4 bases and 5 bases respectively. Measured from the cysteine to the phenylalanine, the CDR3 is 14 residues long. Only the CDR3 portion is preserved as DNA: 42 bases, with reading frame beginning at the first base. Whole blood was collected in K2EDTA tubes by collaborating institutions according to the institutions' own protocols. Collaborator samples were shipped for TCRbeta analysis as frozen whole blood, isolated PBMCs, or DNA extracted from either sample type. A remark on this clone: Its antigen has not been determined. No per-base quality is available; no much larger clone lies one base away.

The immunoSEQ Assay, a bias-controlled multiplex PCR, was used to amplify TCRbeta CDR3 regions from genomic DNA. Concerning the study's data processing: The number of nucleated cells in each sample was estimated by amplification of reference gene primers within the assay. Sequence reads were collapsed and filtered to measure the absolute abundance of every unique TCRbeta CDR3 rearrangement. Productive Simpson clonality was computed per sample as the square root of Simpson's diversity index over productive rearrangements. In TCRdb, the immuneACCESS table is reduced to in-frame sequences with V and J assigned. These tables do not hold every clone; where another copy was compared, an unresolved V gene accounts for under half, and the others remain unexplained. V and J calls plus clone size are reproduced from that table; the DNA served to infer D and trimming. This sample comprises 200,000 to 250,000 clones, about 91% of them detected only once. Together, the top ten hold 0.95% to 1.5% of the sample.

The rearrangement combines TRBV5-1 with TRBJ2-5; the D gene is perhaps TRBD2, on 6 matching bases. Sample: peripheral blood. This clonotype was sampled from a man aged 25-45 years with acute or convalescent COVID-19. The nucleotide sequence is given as TGCGCCAGCAGCGAAATTTCTAGCGCTGAGACCCAGTACTTC. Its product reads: CASSEISSAETQYF.